The 19 T cell receptor beta chains below were found in one sample sequenced in a study of cytomegalovirus exposure and HLA in healthy donors (dated by TCRdb to 2015 to 2018). Libraries were made using the immunoSEQ multiplex PCR assay. TCRdb re-hosts the immuneACCESS table, in-frame sequences only. Its copies lack some clones; in the studies checked, an unresolved V gene accounts for under half of them, and the cause for the rest is not known. The sample includes 150,000 to 200,000 clones, with 86% observed a single time. The ten largest clones capture about 2.5% of the sample. Sequencing was carried out using PBMCs. These receptors originate from a man younger than 35 in good health and CMV-seropositive.

In its sample, this clone was seen a few times. DNA for the CDR3: TGTGCCATCCTTAATCAACAGGGGGATTATGGCTACACCTTC. It encodes CAILNQQGDYGYTF. The gene calls are TRBV10-3 and TRBJ1-2; TRBD1 agrees at 8 bases. V was pared by 8 bases and J by 5 bases, with 10 bases of the junction left unmatched. This CDR3 has 14 residues. Germline CDR1 ENHRY, CDR2 SYGVKD.

V gene TRBV6-5 combines with J gene TRBJ2-7; possible D gene TRBD1, 6 bases. The CDR3 is 12 amino acids. From germline, CDR1 is MNHEY and CDR2 SVGAGI. The V gene lost 4 bases and the J gene lost 5 bases, with 9 bases spanning the gap. The CDR3 coding sequence is TGTGCCAGCAGTTCCCGACAGGACGAGCAGTACTTC. Protein sequence: CASSSRQDEQYF.

The genes are TRBV7-9 and TRBJ1-2; 7 bases agree with TRBD1. V trimming: 1 base; J trimming: 6 bases; junction bases outside the gene matches: 11. The CDR3 is made up of 16 amino acids. Germline V gene sequence: CDR1 SEHNR, CDR2 FQNEAQ (reference sequence). The CDR3 nucleotides read TGTGCCAGCAGCTTAGGTTCCCGCGGGACAGTTAATGGCTACACCTTC. This encodes CASSLGSRGTVNGYTF.

The DNA for the CDR3 is TGTGCCAGCAGCGCGGGGACCGTGAACACTGAAGCTTTCTTT. Protein product: CASSAGTVNTEAFF. The chain couples TRBV7-9 to TRBJ1-1, with a tentative D call TRBD1 (5 bases). The CDR3 totals 14 residues. From germline, CDR1 is SEHNR and CDR2 FQNEAQ (reference sequence). Trimming stripped 5 bases from V and 0 bases from J, with 10 bases between.

Comments on this clone: Mismatch with germline at one junction end may stem from a read error. CDR3 sequence: CTSSPDRDEQYF. In nucleotides, the CDR3 is TGTACCAGCTCACCTGACAGGGACGAGCAGTACTTC. The V and J genes are TRBV18 and TRBJ2-7; TRBD1 agrees at 7 bases. This CDR3 region has 12 residues. CDR1 KGHSH and CDR2 LQKENI come from the germline V gene.

CDR3 sequence: CASSPWTGTNTEAFF. CDR3 in DNA: TGTGCCAGCAGCCCGTGGACAGGTACTAACACTGAAGCTTTCTTT. The V gene is TRBV7-2, the J gene TRBJ1-1, with 7 nucleotides matching TRBD1. CDR3 length: 15 amino acids. Germline V lookup: CDR1 SGHTA, CDR2 FQGNSA. Trimming took 5 bases from V and 2 from J; bases not matched to a gene: 8.

The J gene is TRBJ1-1, the V gene TRBV4-2, with D possibly being TRBD1 (6 bases). The CDR3 extends over 15 amino acids. V was pared by 3 bases and J by 6 bases, with 17 bases between. Germline values: CDR1 LGHNA, CDR2 YNFKEQ. As DNA, the CDR3 is TGTGCCAGCAGCCAGATGCCGAGGGGGGGTCCTGAAGCTTTCTTT. Protein product: CASSQMPRGGPEAFF.

CDR3 loop: CASSLLGGVFEQYF. Written as DNA, the CDR3 is TGTGCCAGCAGCCTACTCGGGGGAGTATTCGAGCAGTACTTC. The J gene is TRBJ2-7, the V gene TRBV7-9, with a possible D match to TRBD2 (6 bases). This CDR3 is 14 amino acids long. Trimming shortened V by 5 bases and J by 6 bases, and 17 bases separated the two germline ends. Germline-derived CDR1 and CDR2 are SEHNR and FQNEAQ (reference sequence).

The V and J genes are TRBV5-1 and TRBJ2-5; D gene ambiguous. The CDR3 contains 11 residues. Trimming shortened V by 4 bases and J by 2 bases, and 3 bases separated the two germline ends. Germline loops: CDR1 SGHRS, CDR2 YFSETQ. CDR3 sequence (DNA): TGCGCCAGCAGCGCGCAAGAGACCCAGTACTTC. Protein sequence: CASSAQETQYF.

This clone occurred once. This sequence joins TRBV9 and TRBJ2-2; 10 bases fit TRBD2. Germline V gives CDR1 SGDLS, CDR2 YYNGEE. Unmatched junction bases numbered 5, after V lost 3 bases and J lost 6 bases. The CDR3 extends over 15 amino acids. Here the CDR3 reads CASSGSGRLPGELFF. CDR3 nucleotides: TGTGCCAGCAGCGGTAGCGGGAGGTTACCCGGGGAGCTGTTTTTT.

The genes are TRBV7-9 and TRBJ1-2; TRBD1 is a possible D gene (6 bases). The germline V and J ends were trimmed by 4 bases and 2 bases, with 11 bases remaining between them. The CDR3 length is 14 residues. Germline V gives CDR1 SEHNR, CDR2 FQNEAQ (reference sequence). In nucleotides, the CDR3 is TGTGCCAGCAGCTCTGGACAGTTGAACTATGGCTACACCTTC. Translating it yields CASSSGQLNYGYTF.

The chain joins TRBV7-8 to TRBJ2-1; TRBD2 aligns across 8 bases. V trimming: 4 bases; J trimming: 6 bases; junction bases outside the gene matches: 8. Germline CDR1 reads SGHVS; CDR2 reads FQNEAQ. The CDR3 runs to 15 residues. CDR3 bases: TGTGCCAGCAGCTCTACTAGCGGAGCCCCCAATGAGCAGTTCTTC. Protein sequence: CASSSTSGAPNEQFF.

The V gene is TRBV4-3, the J gene TRBJ1-2; a possible D gene is TRBD1 (6 bases). The CDR3 runs to 16 residues. CDR1 LGHNA and CDR2 YSLEER come from the germline V gene. Trimming shortened V by 0 bases and J by 4 bases, and 15 bases separated the two germline ends. DNA of the CDR3: TGCGCCAGCAGCCAAGATTTCGTACAGGGCAGCTATGGCTACACCTTC. This encodes CASSQDFVQGSYGYTF.

In its sample, this clone was seen once. V gene TRBV2 combines with J gene TRBJ2-7; possible D gene TRBD2, 6 bases. The CDR3 sequence is 12 residues long. The germline CDR1 and CDR2 sequences are SNHLY and FYNNEI. CDR3 bases: TGTTCCGGGGGTAAGAGCTCCTACGAGCAGTACTTC. As protein: CSGGKSSYEQYF.

V gene TRBV27 combines with J gene TRBJ2-1; 7 positions agree with TRBD1. Germline V gene data show CDR1 as MNHEY and CDR2 as SMNVEV (reference sequence). V trimming: 4 bases; J trimming: 6 bases; junction bases outside the gene matches: 9. This CDR3 is 15 amino acids long. In DNA, the CDR3 is TGTGCCAGCAGTTATGACAGGGCTGGTTCCAATGAGCAGTTCTTC. Encoded protein: CASSYDRAGSNEQFF.

The table lists this clone with a few counts. The chain is built from TRBV9 and TRBJ2-3; D gene ambiguous. V was cut by 0 bases and J by 2 bases, with 7 bases left in between. Germline-derived CDR1 and CDR2 are SGDLS and YYNGEE. This CDR3 contains 14 residues. CDR3 protein: CASSVGHYTDTQYF. The CDR3 nucleotides read TGTGCCAGCAGCGTAGGCCACTACACAGATACGCAGTATTTT.

The chain is built from TRBV6-4 and TRBJ1-2; TRBD1 matches 8 bases. V was clipped by 5 bases and J by 5 bases; unmatched bases: 7. Germline-derived CDR1 and CDR2 are MRHNA and SNTAGT. The CDR3 is 14 amino acids. The CDR3 region has the DNA TGTGCCAGCAGTCCCCCTAGACAGGGGTATGGCTACACCTTC. Translated: CASSPPRQGYGYTF.

The rearrangement joins TRBV19 to TRBJ2-1; a possible D gene is TRBD2 (6 bases). CDR1 is LNHDA and CDR2 is SQIVND in the germline V gene (reference sequence). V lost 5 bases to trimming and J lost 9 bases, with 8 bases between them. This CDR3 region has 11 residues. In DNA form, the CDR3 reads TGTGCCAGTAGTCCCGGGGGTGAGCAGTTCTTC. Protein product: CASSPGGEQFF.

This rearrangement joins TRBV2 to TRBJ2-3; the D is unclear. Germline V gene sequence: CDR1 SNHLY, CDR2 FYNNEI. The CDR3 length is 11 residues. V was pared by 7 bases and J by 6 bases, with 8 bases between. As DNA, the CDR3 is TGTGCCAGCATGAGGTCCGATACGCAGTATTTT. It specifies CASMRSDTQYF.